Reported below is one TCR beta chain. The data were taken from a study of blood T cell repertoires in COVID-19. Study-wide context: Sites in the United States, Italy and Spain provided acute and convalescent COVID-19 samples. The analysed material was cDNA or gDNA that came from T cells, B-cell-depleted T cells, or PBMCs.

V shed 4 bases and J shed 3 bases, with 9 bases lying between them. Germline V gene lookup returns CDR1 LNHNV and CDR2 YYDKDF (reference sequence). The CDR3 has 14 residues. Authors' processing steps: Reference gene primer amplification in the assay estimated nucleated cell counts. Measured with immunoSEQ multiplex PCR; TCRdb has only the in-frame clones, and not every one. The DNA was the basis for D and trimming; V, J and clone size are from that table. The table includes 200,000 or so clones, around 77% detected once. The clonotype was recovered from a man aged 55 to 70 with active or convalescent COVID-19. The J gene is TRBJ1-4, the V gene TRBV15; the D gene is possibly TRBD1 (5 bases). Sequenced material: peripheral blood. The DNA of the CDR3 is TGTGCCACCAGCACGGGGGAGGCTAATGAAAAACTGTTTTTT. Translation: CATSTGEANEKLFF.